What follows are 6 T cell receptor beta chains derived from one specimen sequenced in a study of beta chain features in type 1 diabetes. Broader study findings: TCRB CDR3s from Type 1 diabetes patients were moderately but significantly shorter in all four CD4+ subsets.

Reverse transcription of all isolated RNA meant that expressed TCRB transcripts were sequenced. The table came from immunoSEQ multiplex PCR; TCRdb's copy has only in-frame clones and leaves some out. Of about 240,000 clones in the sample, approximately 15% are singletons; the top ten hold approximately 0.021%. No cognate antigen is known for these TCRs. The specimen sequenced was naive CD4+ T cells from blood. The receptors here all came from a man aged 25 to 40 with type 1 diabetes.

V gene TRBV5-1 combines with J gene TRBJ2-6, with 7 positions matching TRBD1. CDR1 and CDR2 (germline): SGHRS, YFSETQ. This CDR3 has 16 residues. The ends lost 2 bases at V and 0 bases at J; junction bases unmatched: 2. The CDR3 here is CASSFGQASGANVLTF. The CDR3 DNA is TGCGCCAGCAGCTTTGGACAGGCCTCTGGGGCCAACGTCCTGACTTTC.

The V and J genes are TRBV5-1 and TRBJ2-7, with TRBD1 matching over 7 bases. The CDR3 is made up of 14 amino acids. V dropped 2 bases and J dropped 2; count of bases not matched to a gene: 4. The germline gives CDR1 SGHRS, CDR2 YFSETQ. CDR3 sequence: CASSFDRDTYEQYF. CDR3 in DNA: TGCGCCAGCAGCTTCGACAGGGATACCTACGAGCAGTACTTC.

This chain links TRBV5-1 with TRBJ2-7, with D maybe TRBD1 (5 bases). Germline-derived CDR1 and CDR2 are SGHRS and YFSETQ. The V gene lost 7 bases and the J gene lost 2 bases, with 13 bases spanning the gap. This CDR3 has 13 residues. The CDR3 nucleotides read TGCGCCAGCCGCAAAGTGGACACCTACGAGCAGTACTTC. This gives the protein CASRKVDTYEQYF.

The chain employs TRBV5-1 and TRBJ2-3, with D maybe TRBD2 (5 bases). Looked up from germline, CDR1 is SGHRS and CDR2 is YFSETQ. V was pared by 1 base and J by 7 bases, with 16 bases between. This CDR3 is built from 15 residues. In DNA, the CDR3 is TGCGCCAGCAGCTTGTACGGGAACACGGAGTATACGCAGTATTTT. Translating gives CASSLYGNTEYTQYF.

This clone was observed a few times. The rearrangement uses TRBV20-1 and TRBJ2-1, with D uncertain. The length of the CDR3 is 10 residues. Between the trimmed V and J ends, which lost 3 bases and 8 bases, there was a span of 5 bases. Germline V gives CDR1 DFQATT, CDR2 SNEGSKA (reference sequence). Written as DNA, the CDR3 is TGCAGTGCTAGCGAGGATGAGCAGTTCTTC. This gives the protein CSASEDEQFF.

This clone was seen more than once but under ten times. The V gene is TRBV21-1, the J gene TRBJ2-4; TRBD1 is the table's D call, not checked against the DNA. TRBV21-1 is a known pseudogene. There are 14 residues in the CDR3. CDR3 sequence reads: CASRPLGLENIQYF. In nucleotides, the CDR3 is TGTGCCAGCAGACCCTTGGGGCTGGAGAACATTCAGTACTTC.